Sequencing of this T cell receptor (beta chain) was carried out in a study of Ad26.COV2.S vaccination and SARS-CoV-2 variants. The wider study: This donor came from the COV1001 trial of Ad26.COV2.S. Ad26.COV2.S was injected intramuscularly once or twice, 56 days apart. Study-level points and caveats: Comparability of non-spike TCR breadth was observed across vaccine and placebo recipients. The analyses of TCR breadth and depth may have understated the size of total T cell responses.

Concerning this clone itself: Its target is unknown.

Trimming removed 2 bases at V and 10 bases at J, with 9 bases between. The CDR3 length is 13 residues. Germline assignment: CDR1 SGHTA and CDR2 FQGNSA. The protocol was immunoSEQ multiplex PCR, while the TCRdb copy is restricted to in-frame clones and leaves out a portion. In the table there are roughly 700,000 clones, 70% to 90% of which are singletons. Noted treatment: some 20 received Ad26.COV2.S at low or high dose, single or two shots; several received placebo; per-sample allocation not given. Sample collection was performed on day 63 after the first vaccine or placebo injection. The sample here was peripheral blood, taken in a trial of Ad26.COV2.S vaccine versus placebo. V usage is TRBV7-2 and J usage is TRBJ1-6, with D uncertain. This TCR was sampled from a person aged 18 to 59 who received the Ad26.COV2.S COVID-19 vaccine or a placebo. In DNA form, the CDR3 reads TGTGCCAGCAGCTTAATGGGGAAATCACCCCTCCACTTT. It encodes CASSLMGKSPLHF.